This TCR beta chain was observed in a study of human T cells and chemical hapten exposure. Study information: Minor pooled library volume differences mainly drove per-sample TCR yield variation.

The V gene lost 5 bases and the J gene lost 0 bases, with 16 bases spanning the gap. This CDR3 spans 16 amino acids. Per germline, CDR1 SEHNR and CDR2 FQNEAQ (reference sequence). TCRdb reanalysed the RACE reads using MiXCR and keeps one entry per CDR3 protein. This sample has about 140,000 distinct CDR3 sequences, with 12% found just once. Study-level results: TCRs exceeding a frequency of 1 in 1000 stayed unchanged under DPC sensitization.

This clonotype was seen more than once but under ten times. Its target is unknown. Time point described: patch test 2, 6 weeks after DPC sensitization. The treatment denotes: therapeutic diphenylcyclopropenone sensitization with weekly scalp DPC. Sample donors consisted of patients with alopecia, aged 18 to 70 years, who were suitable for DPC. The sequence was collected from a woman between 50 and 59 years old with alopecia areata. Some clones in this sample may be carry-over from other donors' samples. Here the sequenced sample was whole blood, taken in connection with sensitization to the hapten diphenylcyclopropenone (DPC). The rearrangement uses TRBV7-9 and TRBJ1-2, with a tentative D call TRBD1 (6 bases). CDR3 nucleotides: TGTGCCAGCAGCGGCACACGGGACACCCCTAACTATGGCTACACCTTC. This encodes CASSGTRDTPNYGYTF. Filled out from reference TRBV7-9 and TRBJ1-2, the complete variable domain reads DTGVSQNPRHKITKRGQNVTFRCDPISEHNRLYWYRQTLGQGPEFLTYFQNEAQLEKSRLLSDRFSAERPKGSFSTLEIQRTEQGDSAMYLCASSGTRDTPNYGYTFGSGTRLTVV.